Sequencing of this T cell receptor beta chain was carried out in a study of graft-versus-host responses after intestinal transplantation. Points from the study as a whole: Within the allografts of patients who had graft-donor T cell macrochimerism, graft-versus-host to host-versus-graft clonal ratios were high.

About this clone itself: Its antigen is not identified.

Repertoires were generated with immunoSEQ multiplex PCR, while TCRdb's copy carries only in-frame clones and drops some. The profile covers 65,000 to 90,000 clones, with approximately 90% appearing a single time and about 7.3% taken by the ten largest. V lost 8 bases to trimming and J lost 0 bases, with 17 bases between them. The CDR3 is made up of 16 amino acids. CDR1 is MNHEY, CDR2 SMNVEV, per germline (reference sequence). This chain links TRBV27 with TRBJ1-3; D is uncertain. This specimen was unstimulated CD8+ T cells sorted from spleen or lymph node cells, taken before transplant. The source of this sequence is a human donor who was the organ donor for an intestinal transplant. Here the CDR3 reads CASATWNPNSGNTIYF. The CDR3 region has the DNA TGTGCCAGCGCCACGTGGAACCCAAACTCTGGAAACACCATATATTTT.